This T cell receptor (beta chain) appears in the sequencing data of a study of blood T cell repertoires in COVID-19. The CDR3 length is 15 residues. V was clipped by 5 bases and J by 2 bases; unmatched bases: 9. Germline assignment: CDR1 MNHEY and CDR2 SVGEGT. The data were produced by immunoSEQ multiplex PCR, yet TCRdb's version contains in-frame clones alone and is incomplete. The table records approximately 300,000 clones, around 87% of them present only once. Sequencing used peripheral blood. The receptor was isolated from a woman between 40 and 55 years old with COVID-19, enrolled during active disease. The V gene is TRBV6-2 or TRBV6-3, the J gene TRBJ2-7; the match to TRBD1 covers 7 bases. CDR3 bases: TGTGCCAGCAGTCTTGACCACAGGGGTGCCTACGAGCAGTACTTC. It encodes CASSLDHRGAYEQYF.